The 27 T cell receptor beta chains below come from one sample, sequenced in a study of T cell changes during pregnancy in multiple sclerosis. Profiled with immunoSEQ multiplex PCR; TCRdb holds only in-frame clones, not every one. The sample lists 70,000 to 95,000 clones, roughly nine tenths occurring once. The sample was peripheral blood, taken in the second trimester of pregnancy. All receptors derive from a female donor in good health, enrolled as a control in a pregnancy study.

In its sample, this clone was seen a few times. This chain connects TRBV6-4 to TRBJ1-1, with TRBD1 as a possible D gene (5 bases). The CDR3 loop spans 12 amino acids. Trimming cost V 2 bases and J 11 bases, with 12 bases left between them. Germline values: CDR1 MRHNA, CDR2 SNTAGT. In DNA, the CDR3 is TGTGCCAGCAGTGACCAGACAGCCCCGGCTTTCTTT. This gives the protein CASSDQTAPAFF.

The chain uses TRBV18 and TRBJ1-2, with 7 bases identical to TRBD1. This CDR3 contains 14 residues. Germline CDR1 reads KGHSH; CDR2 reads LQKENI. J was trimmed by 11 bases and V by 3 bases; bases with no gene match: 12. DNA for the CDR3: TGTGCCAGCTCACCTACAGGGGCGGGACAGAGATACACCTTC. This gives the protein CASSPTGAGQRYTF. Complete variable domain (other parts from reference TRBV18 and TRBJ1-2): NAGVMQNPRHLVRRRGQEARLRCSPMKGHSHVYWYRQLPEEGLKFMVYLQKENIIDESGMPKERFSAEFPKEGPSILRIQQVVRGDSAAYFCASSPTGAGQRYTFGSGTRLTVV.

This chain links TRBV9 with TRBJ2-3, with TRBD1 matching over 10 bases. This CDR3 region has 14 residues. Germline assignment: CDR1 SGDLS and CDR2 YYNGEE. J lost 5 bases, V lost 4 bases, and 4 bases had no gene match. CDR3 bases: TGTGCCAGCAGCACGCGGGACAGGGGAGATACGCAGTATTTT. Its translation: CASSTRDRGDTQYF.

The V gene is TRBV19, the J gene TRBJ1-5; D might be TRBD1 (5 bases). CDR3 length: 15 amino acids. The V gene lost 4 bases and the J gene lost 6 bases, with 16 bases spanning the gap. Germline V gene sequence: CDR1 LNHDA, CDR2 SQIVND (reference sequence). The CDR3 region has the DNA TGTGCCAGTAGTAACGGGGGGTATTTTGGTCAGCCCCAGCATTTT. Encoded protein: CASSNGGYFGQPQHF.

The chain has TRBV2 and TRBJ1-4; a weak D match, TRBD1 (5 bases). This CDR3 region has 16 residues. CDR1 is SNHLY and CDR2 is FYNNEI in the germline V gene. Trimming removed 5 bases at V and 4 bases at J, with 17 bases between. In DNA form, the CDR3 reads TGTGCCAGCAGTCCCTGGGTCCGGGACTTTAATGAAAAACTGTTTTTT. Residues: CASSPWVRDFNEKLFF.

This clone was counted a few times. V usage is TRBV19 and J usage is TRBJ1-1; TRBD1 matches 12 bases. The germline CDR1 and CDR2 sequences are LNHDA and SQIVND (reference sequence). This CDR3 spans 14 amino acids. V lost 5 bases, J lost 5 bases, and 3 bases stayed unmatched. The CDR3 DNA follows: TGTGCCAGTAGTGGGACAGGGGGCTGGACTGAAGCTTTCTTT. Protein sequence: CASSGTGGWTEAFF.

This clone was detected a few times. Here the CDR3 reads CASSSRAGNTIYF. DNA of the CDR3: TGTGCCAGCAGCTCCAGGGCGGGAAACACCATATATTTT. The chain couples TRBV5-6 to TRBJ1-3, with a possible D match to TRBD1 (5 bases). This CDR3 spans 13 amino acids. The V gene lost 3 bases and the J gene lost 4 bases, with 8 bases spanning the gap. Germline V lookup: CDR1 SGHDT, CDR2 YYEEEE.

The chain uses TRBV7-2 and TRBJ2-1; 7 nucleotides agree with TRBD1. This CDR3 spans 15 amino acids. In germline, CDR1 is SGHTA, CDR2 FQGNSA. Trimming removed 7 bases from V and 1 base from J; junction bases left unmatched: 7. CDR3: CASTDPGQSYNEQFF. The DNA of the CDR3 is TGTGCCAGCACCGACCCGGGACAGTCCTACAATGAGCAGTTCTTC.

The CDR3 is CASSGTSGGPLETQYF. The CDR3 bases are TGTGCCAGCAGCGGGACTAGCGGGGGCCCGCTGGAGACCCAGTACTTC. This chain connects TRBV11-1 to TRBJ2-5; 14 bases align to TRBD2. From germline, CDR1 is SGHAT and CDR2 FQDESV (reference sequence). This CDR3 has 16 residues. The V and J ends lost 5 bases and 5 bases, in that order; junction bases with no gene match: 7.

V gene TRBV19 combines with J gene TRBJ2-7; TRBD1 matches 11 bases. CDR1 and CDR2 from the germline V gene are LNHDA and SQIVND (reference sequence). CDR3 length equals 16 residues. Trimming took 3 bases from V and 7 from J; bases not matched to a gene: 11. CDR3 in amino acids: CASSMSRDRGTGEQYF. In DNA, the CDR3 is TGTGCCAGTAGTATGTCTCGGGACAGGGGGACTGGAGAGCAGTACTTC.

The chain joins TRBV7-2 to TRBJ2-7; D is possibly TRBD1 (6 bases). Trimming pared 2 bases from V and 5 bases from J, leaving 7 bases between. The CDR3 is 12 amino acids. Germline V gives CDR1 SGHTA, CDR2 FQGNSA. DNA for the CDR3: TGTGCCAGCAGCTTATCAGGGGACGAGCAGTACTTC. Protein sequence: CASSLSGDEQYF.

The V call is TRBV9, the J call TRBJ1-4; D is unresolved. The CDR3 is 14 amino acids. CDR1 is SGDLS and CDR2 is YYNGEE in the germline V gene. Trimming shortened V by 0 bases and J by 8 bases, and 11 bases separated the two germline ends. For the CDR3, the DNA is TGTGCCAGCAGCGTAGCACAATACGAAGAAAAACTGTTTTTT. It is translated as CASSVAQYEEKLFF.

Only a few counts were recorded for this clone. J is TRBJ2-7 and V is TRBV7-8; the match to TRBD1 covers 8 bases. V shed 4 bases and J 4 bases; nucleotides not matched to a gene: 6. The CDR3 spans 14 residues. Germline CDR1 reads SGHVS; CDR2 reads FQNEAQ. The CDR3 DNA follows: TGTGCCAGCAGCTCAACAGGGGGGCGATACGAGCAGTACTTC. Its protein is CASSSTGGRYEQYF.

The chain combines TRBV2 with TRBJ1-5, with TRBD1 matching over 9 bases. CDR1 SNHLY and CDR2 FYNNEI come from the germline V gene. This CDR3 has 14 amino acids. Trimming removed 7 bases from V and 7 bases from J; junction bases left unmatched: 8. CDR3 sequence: CASTLGQGNQPQHF. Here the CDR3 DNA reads TGTGCCAGCACCCTGGGACAGGGAAACCAGCCCCAGCATTTT.

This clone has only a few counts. The chain's CDR3 is CASRGSNQPQHF. DNA of the CDR3: TGTGCCAGCCGGGGTAGCAATCAGCCCCAGCATTTT. This chain connects TRBV6-5 to TRBJ1-5, with no clear D. Looked up from germline, CDR1 is MNHEY and CDR2 is SVGAGI. V shed 8 bases and J shed 0 bases, with 5 bases lying between them. This CDR3 is 12 amino acids long.

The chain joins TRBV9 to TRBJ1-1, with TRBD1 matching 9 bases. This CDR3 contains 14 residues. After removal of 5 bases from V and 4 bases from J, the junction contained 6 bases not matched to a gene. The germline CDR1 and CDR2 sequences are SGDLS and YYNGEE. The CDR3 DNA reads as TGTGCCAGCAGGGAACAGGGGGCTCTCACTGAAGCTTTCTTT. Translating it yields CASREQGALTEAFF.

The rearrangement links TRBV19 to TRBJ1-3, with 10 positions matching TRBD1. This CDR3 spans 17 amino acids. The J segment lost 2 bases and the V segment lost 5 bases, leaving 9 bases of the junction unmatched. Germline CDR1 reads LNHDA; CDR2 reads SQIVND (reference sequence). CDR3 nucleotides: TGTGCCAGTAGTTTCGGAGGGGACAGGGGCGCTGGAAACACCATATATTTT. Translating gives CASSFGGDRGAGNTIYF.

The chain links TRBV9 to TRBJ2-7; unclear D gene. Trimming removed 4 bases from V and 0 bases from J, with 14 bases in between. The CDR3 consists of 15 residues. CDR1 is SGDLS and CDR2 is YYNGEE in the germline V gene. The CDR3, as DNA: TGTGCCAGCAGCCCCCCCGGCGGATACTCCTACGAGCAGTACTTC. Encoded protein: CASSPPGGYSYEQYF.

CDR3 in amino acids: CTMYRGPGELFF. For the CDR3, the DNA is TGTACCATGTACAGGGGTCCCGGGGAGCTGTTTTTT. This chain connects TRBV28 to TRBJ2-2; 7 bases are shared with TRBD1. Germline-derived CDR1 and CDR2 are MDHEN and SYDVKM. The CDR3 consists of 12 residues.

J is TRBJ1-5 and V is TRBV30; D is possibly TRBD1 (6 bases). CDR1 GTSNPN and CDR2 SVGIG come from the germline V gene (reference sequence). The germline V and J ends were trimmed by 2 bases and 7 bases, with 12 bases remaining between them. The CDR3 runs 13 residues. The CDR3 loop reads CAWSTGMMQPQHF. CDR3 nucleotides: TGTGCCTGGAGTACAGGGATGATGCAGCCCCAGCATTTT.

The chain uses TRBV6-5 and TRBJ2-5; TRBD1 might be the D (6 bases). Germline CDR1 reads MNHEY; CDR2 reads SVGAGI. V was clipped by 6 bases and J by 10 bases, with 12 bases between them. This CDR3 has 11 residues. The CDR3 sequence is CASRGAGDQYF. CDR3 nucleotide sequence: TGTGCCAGCAGGGGGGCAGGGGACCAGTACTTC.

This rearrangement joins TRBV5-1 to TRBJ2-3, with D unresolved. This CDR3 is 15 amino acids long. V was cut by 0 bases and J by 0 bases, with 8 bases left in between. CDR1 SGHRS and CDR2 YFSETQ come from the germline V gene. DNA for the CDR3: TGCGCCAGCAGCTTGGCCCAAGCTAGCACAGATACGCAGTATTTT. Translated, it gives CASSLAQASTDTQYF.

CDR3 protein: CASSRQDQETQYF. In DNA, the CDR3 is TGTGCCAGCAGCCGACAAGACCAAGAGACCCAGTACTTC. The rearrangement links TRBV5-4 to TRBJ2-5; D gene uncertain. CDR3 length: 13 residues. V lost 4 bases to trimming and J lost 0 bases, with 7 bases between them. Germline-derived CDR1 and CDR2 are SGHNT and YYREEE (reference sequence).

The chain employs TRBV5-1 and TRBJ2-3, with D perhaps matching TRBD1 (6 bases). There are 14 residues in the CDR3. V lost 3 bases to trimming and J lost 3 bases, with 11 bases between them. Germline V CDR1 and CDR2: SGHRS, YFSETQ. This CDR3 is CASSSGQGTDTQYF. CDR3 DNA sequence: TGCGCCAGCAGCTCCGGTCAGGGGACAGATACGCAGTATTTT.

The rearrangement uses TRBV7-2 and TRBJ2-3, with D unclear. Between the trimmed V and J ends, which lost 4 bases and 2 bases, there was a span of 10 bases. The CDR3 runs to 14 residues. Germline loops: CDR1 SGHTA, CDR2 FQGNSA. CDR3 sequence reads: CASSWLVPTDTQYF. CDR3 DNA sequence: TGTGCCAGCAGCTGGCTAGTCCCCACAGATACGCAGTATTTT. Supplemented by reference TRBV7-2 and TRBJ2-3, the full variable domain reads GAGVSQSPSNKVTEKGKDVELRCDPISGHTALYWYRQSLGQGLEFLIYFQGNSAPDKSGLPSDRFSAERTGGSVSTLTIQRTQQEDSAVYLCASSWLVPTDTQYFGPGTRLTVL.

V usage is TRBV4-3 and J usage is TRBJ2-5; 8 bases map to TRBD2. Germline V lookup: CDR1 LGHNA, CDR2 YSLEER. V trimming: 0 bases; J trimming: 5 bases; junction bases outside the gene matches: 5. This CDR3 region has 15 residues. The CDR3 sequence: CASSQDRTSRETQYF. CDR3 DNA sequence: TGCGCCAGCAGCCAAGATCGGACTAGCCGGGAGACCCAGTACTTC.

The DNA of the CDR3 is TGTGCCAGCTCACCTCTTATTCCGGGACAGGGGTATAATTCACCCCTCCACTTT. As protein: CASSPLIPGQGYNSPLHF. The J gene is TRBJ1-6, the V gene TRBV18, with 10 bases that match TRBD1. The CDR3 loop spans 18 amino acids. Germline CDR1 is KGHSH and CDR2 is LQKENI. V trimming: 3 bases; J trimming: 4 bases; junction bases outside the gene matches: 9.